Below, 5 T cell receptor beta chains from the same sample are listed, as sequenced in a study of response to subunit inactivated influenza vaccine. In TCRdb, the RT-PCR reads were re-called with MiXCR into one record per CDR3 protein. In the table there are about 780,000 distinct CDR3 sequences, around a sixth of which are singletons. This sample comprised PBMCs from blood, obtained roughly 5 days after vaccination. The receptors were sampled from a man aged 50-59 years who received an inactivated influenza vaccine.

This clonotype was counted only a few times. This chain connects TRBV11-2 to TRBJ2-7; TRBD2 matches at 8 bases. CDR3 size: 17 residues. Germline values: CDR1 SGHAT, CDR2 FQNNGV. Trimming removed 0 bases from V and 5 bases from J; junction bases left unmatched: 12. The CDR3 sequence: CASSLEESSGWVNEQYF. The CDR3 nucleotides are TGTGCCAGCAGCTTAGAGGAGTCTAGCGGGTGGGTAAACGAGCAGTACTTC.

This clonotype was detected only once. In DNA form, the CDR3 reads TGCAGTGCTAGAGACCCCTTGGCAGGGGGCCATGGCTACACCTTC. Translation gives CSARDPLAGGHGYTF. V gene TRBV20-1 combines with J gene TRBJ1-2, with 8 nucleotides matching TRBD1. V lost 0 bases to trimming and J lost 6 bases; unmatched junction nucleotides: 9. The length of the CDR3 is 15 residues. Germline V gene lookup returns CDR1 DFQATT and CDR2 SNEGSKA (reference sequence).

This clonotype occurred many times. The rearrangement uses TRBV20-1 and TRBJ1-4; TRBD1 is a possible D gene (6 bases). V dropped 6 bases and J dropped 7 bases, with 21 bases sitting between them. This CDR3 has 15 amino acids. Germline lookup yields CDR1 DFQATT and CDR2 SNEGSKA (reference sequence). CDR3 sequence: CSAPPGGRESEKLFF. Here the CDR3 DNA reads TGCAGTGCCCCCCCTGGGGGGCGTGAGAGTGAAAAACTGTTTTTT.

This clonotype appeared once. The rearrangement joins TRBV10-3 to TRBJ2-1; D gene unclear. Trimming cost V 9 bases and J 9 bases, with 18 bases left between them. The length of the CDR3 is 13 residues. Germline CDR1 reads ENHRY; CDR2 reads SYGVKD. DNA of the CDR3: TGTGCCATGACCGAAAAGGTATTCGGTGAGCAGTTCTTC. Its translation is CAMTEKVFGEQFF.

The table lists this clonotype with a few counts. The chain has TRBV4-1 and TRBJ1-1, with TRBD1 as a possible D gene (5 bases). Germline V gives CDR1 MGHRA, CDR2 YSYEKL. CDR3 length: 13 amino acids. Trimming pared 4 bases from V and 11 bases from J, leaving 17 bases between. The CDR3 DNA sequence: TGCGCCAGCAGCCTGGGACCACTGGAGACGGCTTTCTTT. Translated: CASSLGPLETAFF.